A single sample gave rise to the 24 T cell receptor beta chains below, sequenced in a study of blood T cell repertoires in COVID-19. Measured with immunoSEQ multiplex PCR; TCRdb has only the in-frame clones, and not every one. The table shows 470,000 or so clones, with around nine tenths occurring only once. Input material: PBMCs or T cells enriched from blood (not recorded which). The receptors originated from a young woman with acute COVID-19.

This chain connects TRBV6-2 or TRBV6-3 to TRBJ1-1, with D possibly TRBD1 on 5 matching bases. Germline loops: CDR1 MNHEY, CDR2 SVGEGT. There are 16 residues in the CDR3. V was trimmed by 4 bases and J by 5 bases, leaving 20 bases between them. CDR3 bases: TGTGCCAGCAGTTTTTCACTAAGGCAGGGAGGGACTGAAGCTTTCTTT. Encoded protein: CASSFSLRQGGTEAFF.

Only a few counts were recorded for this clone. The chain has TRBV27 and TRBJ1-2, with 7 bases that match TRBD1. CDR1 and CDR2 (germline): MNHEY, SMNVEV (reference sequence). This CDR3 spans 17 amino acids. The J segment lost 4 bases and the V segment lost 1 base, leaving 12 bases of the junction unmatched. The CDR3 DNA sequence: TGTGCCAGCAGTTTATACGCCCGACAGGGTCACATCTATGGCTACACCTTC. Its translation is CASSLYARQGHIYGYTF.

This sequence joins TRBV19 and TRBJ1-1, with D hard to call. Between the trimmed V and J ends, which lost 3 bases and 3 bases, there was a span of 11 bases. The CDR3 sequence is 14 residues long. Germline CDR1 LNHDA, CDR2 SQIVND (reference sequence). CDR3 sequence: CASSIKEIHTEAFF. CDR3 in DNA: TGTGCCAGTAGTATTAAAGAGATCCACACTGAAGCTTTCTTT.

This chain uses TRBV5-8 with TRBJ2-5; TRBD1 matches at 10 bases. V lost 4 bases, J lost 3 bases, and 6 bases stayed unmatched. This CDR3 region has 15 residues. Germline V gene data show CDR1 as SGHTS and CDR2 as YDEGEE. CDR3 coding DNA: TGTGCCAGCAGCGAAACCGGGACAGGGGAAGAGACCCAGTACTTC. Encoded protein: CASSETGTGEETQYF.

The chain recombines TRBV19 with TRBJ2-5; 9 bases line up with TRBD1. Germline trimming cut 5 bases from V and 5 bases from J; bases unmatched to any gene: 6. Germline V gene sequence: CDR1 LNHDA, CDR2 SQIVND (reference sequence). The CDR3 has 14 amino acids. The CDR3 here is CASSVGQGSETQYF. The CDR3 coding sequence is TGTGCCAGTAGTGTCGGACAGGGGTCGGAGACCCAGTACTTC. The entire variable domain, with the rest obtained from reference TRBV19 and TRBJ2-5, is as follows: DGGITQSPKYLFRKEGQNVTLSCEQNLNHDAMYWYRQDPGQGLRLIYYSQIVNDFQKGDIAEGYSVSREKKESFPLTVTSAQKNPTAFYLCASSVGQGSETQYFGPGTRLLVL.

The CDR3 DNA reads as TGTGCCAGCAGTCGGGACAGGGGGATTTTCTATGGCTACACCTTC. Protein sequence: CASSRDRGIFYGYTF. The chain has TRBV13 and TRBJ1-2; 11 bases map to TRBD1. With 6 bases clipped from V and 4 bases from J, the junction kept 7 bases outside the gene matches. The length of the CDR3 is 15 residues. Germline V gene lookup returns CDR1 PRHDT and CDR2 FYEKMQ (reference sequence).

This rearrangement joins TRBV15 to TRBJ1-1, with D possibly matching TRBD1 (5 bases). The CDR3 spans 13 residues. Germline V gives CDR1 LNHNV, CDR2 YYDKDF (reference sequence). The ends were cut back, 11 bases at V and 0 bases at J, with 13 bases in the middle. In DNA form, the CDR3 reads TGTGCCCCGGGGGGGGTTTTGAACACTGAAGCTTTCTTT. It encodes CAPGGVLNTEAFF.

V is TRBV19 and J is TRBJ2-2, with 11 bases aligning to TRBD2. The CDR3 is 16 residues long. Per germline, CDR1 LNHDA and CDR2 SQIVND (reference sequence). The V gene end was trimmed by 7 bases and the J gene end by 0 bases; junction bases not matched to a gene: 4. In nucleotides, the CDR3 is TGTGCCAGTACCGGGGGACTAGCGGCGAACACCGGGGAGCTGTTTTTT. Amino acid sequence: CASTGGLAANTGELFF.

V usage is TRBV12-3 or TRBV12-4 and J usage is TRBJ2-2, with 7 bases lining up with TRBD2. CDR3 length: 13 amino acids. V was clipped by 6 bases and J by 7 bases; unmatched bases: 5. This CDR3 reads CASSLGGNGELFF. In nucleotides, the CDR3 is TGTGCCAGCAGCTTGGGAGGGAACGGGGAGCTGTTTTTT.

This clone was found a few times. V usage is TRBV6-5 and J usage is TRBJ2-1; D gene ambiguous. V lost 2 bases to trimming and J lost 8 bases, with 13 bases between them. Per germline, CDR1 MNHEY and CDR2 SVGAGI. The CDR3 sequence is 14 residues long. Here the CDR3 reads CASSYARREHEQFF. The CDR3 DNA reads TGTGCCAGCAGTTACGCCCGGAGAGAGCATGAGCAGTTCTTC.

V is TRBV9 and J is TRBJ2-7, with 15 nucleotides matching TRBD2. Germline CDR1 SGDLS, CDR2 YYNGEE. The trim removed 4 bases at V and 7 bases at J, leaving 9 bases unmatched. The length of the CDR3 is 16 residues. The CDR3 coding sequence is TGTGCCAGCAGCTCAGGACTAGCGGGAGGGCCGGGTGAGCAGTACTTC. This translates into CASSSGLAGGPGEQYF.

This sequence joins TRBV20-1 and TRBJ1-2; D remains unclear. V was pared by 4 bases and J by 7 bases, with 10 bases between. The CDR3 consists of 11 residues. CDR1 is DFQATT, CDR2 SNEGSKA, per germline (reference sequence). CDR3 coding DNA: TGCAGTGCTACACACGGGGTTGGCTACACCTTC. Translated, it gives CSATHGVGYTF.

V usage is TRBV7-9 and J usage is TRBJ2-5; TRBD2 agrees at 13 bases. There are 17 residues in the CDR3. V gave up 3 bases and J gave up 0 bases; unmatched junction bases: 4. Germline V gives CDR1 SEHNR, CDR2 FQNEAQ (reference sequence). CDR3 sequence: CASSFGTSGMYQETQYF. The CDR3 nucleotides are TGTGCCAGCAGCTTCGGGACTAGCGGGATGTACCAAGAGACCCAGTACTTC.

The chain recombines TRBV28 with TRBJ2-1; 8 bases match TRBD1. The germline V gene has CDR1 MDHEN and CDR2 SYDVKM. With V trimmed by 1 base and J by 8 bases, 4 bases remained unmatched. The CDR3 runs 14 residues. CDR3 protein: CASSLSDRVDEQFF. The CDR3 DNA is TGTGCCAGCAGTTTATCGGACAGGGTCGATGAGCAGTTCTTC.

The chain joins TRBV4-3 to TRBJ2-3, with TRBD2 matching over 9 bases. The CDR3 is 16 amino acids. V was clipped by 0 bases and J by 6 bases; unmatched bases: 7. CDR1 and CDR2 from the germline V gene are LGHNA and YSLEER. The CDR3 DNA reads as TGCGCCAGCAGCCAAGAAGGTAGCGGGAGTAGGGATACGCAGTATTTT. Amino acid sequence: CASSQEGSGSRDTQYF.

The V and J genes are TRBV9 and TRBJ1-1; D is undetermined. V was cut by 4 bases and J by 0 bases, with 7 bases left in between. The CDR3 is 13 amino acids. CDR1 and CDR2 (germline): SGDLS, YYNGEE. As DNA, the CDR3 is TGTGCCAGCAGCCAGTGGCTGAACACTGAAGCTTTCTTT. Residues: CASSQWLNTEAFF.

The CDR3 nucleotides read TGTGCCAGCAGTTCAACCTCCTTAGCGGTCTACGAGCAGTACTTC. Its translation is CASSSTSLAVYEQYF. This sequence joins TRBV11-2 and TRBJ2-7; D is perhaps TRBD2 (6 bases). There are 15 residues in the CDR3. Trimming took 6 bases from V and 3 from J, leaving 18 bases between them. Looked up from germline, CDR1 is SGHAT and CDR2 is FQNNGV.

This clone was observed once. The chain links TRBV18 to TRBJ2-3; 10 bases line up with TRBD2. This CDR3 spans 14 amino acids. The J segment lost 6 bases and the V segment lost 6 bases, leaving 6 bases of the junction unmatched. Germline CDR1 reads KGHSH; CDR2 reads LQKENI. The CDR3 is CASSRTSGHDTQYF. CDR3 DNA: TGTGCCAGCTCGAGGACTAGCGGTCACGATACGCAGTATTTT.

This CDR3 is CASGLSIDSTRTDTQYF. The CDR3 DNA sequence: TGTGCTAGTGGTTTGTCAATCGACTCGACCCGCACAGATACGCAGTATTTT. V gene TRBV12-5 combines with J gene TRBJ2-3; no clear D. CDR3 length: 17 residues. V lost 2 bases, J lost 1 base, and 16 bases lay in between. The germline CDR1 and CDR2 sequences are LGHNT and FRNRAP.

This clone showed up just once. This sequence joins TRBV7-2 and TRBJ2-1; 15 bases match TRBD2. Germline CDR1 reads SGHTA; CDR2 reads FQGNSA. Germline trimming cut 4 bases from V and 7 bases from J; bases unmatched to any gene: 8. This CDR3 spans 17 amino acids. The CDR3 nucleotides read TGTGCCAGCAGCTCGGGCCTCGGGACTAGCGGGAGGAATGAGCAGTTCTTC. As protein: CASSSGLGTSGRNEQFF.

This sequence joins TRBV6-2 or TRBV6-3 and TRBJ1-5; TRBD1 might be the D (5 bases). CDR1 is MNHEY and CDR2 is SVGEGT in the germline V gene. The CDR3 covers 13 residues. With 6 bases removed from V and 4 bases from J, the gap between germline ends came to 10 bases. CDR3 in amino acids: CASSGTDNQPQHF. The CDR3 DNA is TGTGCCAGCAGCGGGACTGATAATCAGCCCCAGCATTTT.

The CDR3 DNA sequence: TGTGCTGAAGGGGTCAGAAACAATGAGCAGTTCTTC. Translated, it gives CAEGVRNNEQFF. J is TRBJ2-1 and V is TRBV11-2, with D possibly being TRBD1 (5 bases). This CDR3 has 12 residues. The germline V gene has CDR1 SGHAT and CDR2 FQNNGV. The full variable domain, its missing parts supplied by reference TRBV11-2 and TRBJ2-1, is EAGVAQSPRYKIIEKRQSVAFWCNPISGHATLYWYQQILGQGPKLLIQFQNNGVVDDSQLPKDRFSAERLKGVDSTLKIQPAKLEDSAVYLCAEGVRNNEQFFGPGTRLTVL.

The chain uses TRBV21-1 and TRBJ1-3; the DNA was not compared with TRBD1, the D call given in the table. TRBV21-1 constitutes a pseudogene. The CDR3 has 15 amino acids. DNA for the CDR3: TGTGCCAGCAGCAAATGCCAGGGTTCTGGAAACACCATATATTTT. It specifies CASSKCQGSGNTIYF.

The V gene is TRBV25-1, the J gene TRBJ1-1; D might be TRBD1 (5 bases). The V end was cut by 5 bases, the J end by 1 base, with 14 bases between. This CDR3 spans 15 amino acids. Per germline, CDR1 MGHDK and CDR2 SYGVNS. The CDR3 DNA sequence: TGTGCCAGCAGTCCCGCGGGACTCTGGAACACTGAAGCTTTCTTT. It codes for CASSPAGLWNTEAFF.